This entry lists 7 T cell receptor beta chains sequenced from one sample in a study of blood T cell repertoires in COVID-19. This table comes from immunoSEQ multiplex PCR, and its TCRdb copy is limited to in-frame clones, with some not included. The sample includes 150,000 or so clones, 79% of them seen just once. Material for sequencing was peripheral blood. These receptors originate from a woman in her fifties or sixties with COVID-19, enrolled during active disease.

The chain employs TRBV19 and TRBJ1-1; 10 positions match TRBD1. There are 15 residues in the CDR3. Germline assignment: CDR1 LNHDA and CDR2 SQIVND (reference sequence). With V trimmed by 3 bases and J by 5 bases, 6 bases remained unmatched. The CDR3 region is CASSIWDRGGTEAFF. CDR3 sequence (DNA): TGTGCCAGTAGTATTTGGGACAGGGGAGGAACTGAAGCTTTCTTT.

The CDR3 loop reads CATSRVGAGGYEQYF. The CDR3 region has the DNA TGTGCCACCAGCAGAGTAGGAGCGGGAGGGTACGAGCAGTACTTC. The chain carries TRBV15 and TRBJ2-7; the match to TRBD2 covers 10 bases. Germline CDR1 is LNHNV and CDR2 is YYDKDF (reference sequence). The CDR3 is made up of 15 amino acids. J lost 4 bases, V lost 1 base, and 4 bases had no gene match.

The rearrangement links TRBV9 to TRBJ2-1, with TRBD2 matching over 10 bases. This CDR3 is 15 amino acids long. Losses at the gene ends were 0 bases for V and 5 bases for J; bases not matched to a gene: 2. CDR1 and CDR2 (germline): SGDLS, YYNGEE. In DNA, the CDR3 is TGTGCCAGCAGCGTAGGGCTAGCGGGAGACAATGAGCAGTTCTTC. Translating gives CASSVGLAGDNEQFF.

The chain employs TRBV29-1 and TRBJ2-7; D perhaps matches TRBD2 (6 bases). Per the germline V gene, CDR1 is SQVTM and CDR2 is ANQGSEA. V dropped 1 base and J dropped 0 bases, with 13 bases sitting between them. This CDR3 contains 15 residues. As DNA, the CDR3 is TGCAGCGTTGAAGGTGGGCGGGAAATCTCCTACGAGCAGTACTTC. Translated, it gives CSVEGGREISYEQYF.

The rearrangement uses TRBV28 and TRBJ1-4, with 10 nucleotides matching TRBD1. V shed 7 bases, J shed 3 bases, and the junction held 14 bases outside the gene matches. Germline V lookup: CDR1 MDHEN, CDR2 SYDVKM. The CDR3 has 18 amino acids. The CDR3 nucleotides are TGTGCCAGCAAGAGGGGGGGACAGGGGTTAACAGCTAATGAAAAACTGTTTTTT. Its translation: CASKRGGQGLTANEKLFF.

The J gene is TRBJ2-2, the V gene TRBV15; D remains ambiguous. The CDR3 runs 14 residues. Trimming removed 1 base at V and 6 bases at J, with 9 bases between. Germline V gene sequence: CDR1 LNHNV, CDR2 YYDKDF (reference sequence). Here the CDR3 reads CATSRGMAAGELFF. Here the CDR3 DNA reads TGTGCCACCAGCAGAGGAATGGCCGCCGGGGAGCTGTTTTTT.

The chain combines TRBV5-8 with TRBJ1-1; 7 bases agree with TRBD1. This CDR3 region has 14 residues. Unmatched junction bases numbered 5, after V lost 1 base and J lost 5 bases. CDR1 is SGHTS, CDR2 YDEGEE, per germline. The chain's CDR3 is CASSLIQGRTEAFF. As DNA, the CDR3 is TGTGCCAGCAGCTTGATACAGGGGAGGACTGAAGCTTTCTTT. Looking up the rest from reference TRBV5-8 and TRBJ1-1 gives the full variable domain: EAGVTQSPTHLIKTRGQQATLRCSPISGHTSVYWYQQALGLGLQFLLWYDEGEERNRGNFPPRFSGRQFPNYSSELNVNALELEDSALYLCASSLIQGRTEAFFGQGTRLTVV.